The 16 T cell receptor beta chains given below trace back to one sample, sequenced in a study of PD-L1 blockade in urothelial cancer. Clones were read by immunoSEQ multiplex PCR, and TCRdb kept only the in-frame ones, dropping some. Of approximately 47,000 clones listed, 75% to 85% are singletons. Specified time point: pretreatment peripheral blood. The sequences come from PBMCs, collected around atezolizumab (anti-PD-L1) treatment. The receptors stem from a man aged 45-60 years with urothelial cancer.

The V call is TRBV30, the J call TRBJ2-3; D is possibly TRBD2 (5 bases). V was shortened by 2 bases and J by 0 bases, with 6 bases between the two germline ends. The CDR3 is 13 amino acids. Germline CDR1 GTSNPN, CDR2 SVGIG (reference sequence). CDR3 DNA: TGTGCCTGGAGTCGGAGGAGCACAGATACGCAGTATTTT. This codes for CAWSRRSTDTQYF.

The rearrangement uses TRBV5-4 and TRBJ2-1, with D possibly TRBD2 on 5 matching bases. Trimming stripped 4 bases from V and 7 bases from J, with 12 bases between. The CDR3 contains 13 residues. Germline CDR1 and CDR2: SGHNT and YYREEE (reference sequence). The CDR3 DNA reads as TGTGCCAGCAGCACCTGGACTGGGAATGAGCAGTTCTTC. Its protein product is CASSTWTGNEQFF.

The V gene is TRBV7-2, the J gene TRBJ1-4, with 7 bases fitting TRBD1. With V trimmed by 5 bases and J by 3 bases, 6 bases remained unmatched. Germline assignment: CDR1 SGHTA and CDR2 FQGNSA. There are 15 residues in the CDR3. The CDR3 region has the DNA TGTGCCAGCAGCACCCAGACAGGGCCTAATGAAAAACTGTTTTTT. Its protein product is CASSTQTGPNEKLFF.

The CDR3 bases are TGCGCCAGCAGCCCCCGGGGGGCCGGCTCCTACAATGAGCAGTTCTTC. This gives the protein CASSPRGAGSYNEQFF. The J gene is TRBJ2-1, the V gene TRBV4-1; a possible D gene is TRBD2 (7 bases). The germline gives CDR1 MGHRA, CDR2 YSYEKL. This CDR3 region has 16 residues. Trimming left V 4 bases short and J 0 bases short, with 13 bases between.

This chain connects TRBV7-9 to TRBJ2-3, with D possibly matching TRBD2 (5 bases). This CDR3 has 18 residues. Germline assignment: CDR1 SEHNR and CDR2 FQNEAQ (reference sequence). V was trimmed by 6 bases and J by 4 bases, leaving 26 bases between them. CDR3 DNA sequence: TGTGCCAGCAGGAGCGACTACCCTCGAGAAGGTCCCGCAGATACGCAGTATTTT. Translating it yields CASRSDYPREGPADTQYF.

The chain has TRBV18 and TRBJ1-1, with 9 bases aligning to TRBD1. The length of the CDR3 is 14 residues. Germline V gene lookup returns CDR1 KGHSH and CDR2 LQKENI. The V segment lost 9 bases and the J segment 1 base; nucleotides outside the gene matches: 6. CDR3 sequence reads: CASRTGDPNTEAFF. The CDR3 DNA sequence: TGTGCCAGTCGGACAGGGGACCCGAACACTGAAGCTTTCTTT. Together with reference TRBV18 and TRBJ1-1, the CDR3 gives the full variable domain: NAGVMQNPRHLVRRRGQEARLRCSPMKGHSHVYWYRQLPEEGLKFMVYLQKENIIDESGMPKERFSAEFPKEGPSILRIQQVVRGDSAAYFCASRTGDPNTEAFFGQGTRLTVV.

The chain employs TRBV19 and TRBJ1-3; perhaps TRBD1 as D (6 bases). Germline CDR1 reads LNHDA; CDR2 reads SQIVND (reference sequence). This CDR3 contains 18 residues. V was clipped by 6 bases and J by 1 base, with 22 bases between them. The DNA for the CDR3 is TGTGCCAGTAGATCCCCCCGGGGGGGCGCGGAATCTGGAAACACCATATATTTT. Its protein is CASRSPRGGAESGNTIYF.

This chain's CDR3 is CASSSAGPQETQYF. CDR3 DNA: TGTGCCAGCTCATCAGCGGGGCCCCAAGAGACCCAGTACTTC. This chain connects TRBV18 to TRBJ2-5; 7 nucleotides align to TRBD2. CDR1 and CDR2 (germline): KGHSH, LQKENI. There are 14 residues in the CDR3. Trimming removed 5 bases from V and 1 base from J; junction bases left unmatched: 4.

V usage is TRBV6-5 and J usage is TRBJ1-2; TRBD1 is a possible D gene (6 bases). Per the germline V gene, CDR1 is MNHEY and CDR2 is SVGAGI. This CDR3 is built from 14 residues. Trimming took off 5 bases at V and 4 bases at J, with 14 bases between the two ends. The CDR3 loop reads CASSLIQGRYGYTF. As DNA, the CDR3 is TGTGCCAGCAGTCTTATACAGGGACGCTATGGCTACACCTTC.

This chain joins TRBV18 and TRBJ1-4; 9 bases agree with TRBD1. In germline, CDR1 is KGHSH, CDR2 LQKENI. This CDR3 is 15 amino acids long. The trim removed 2 bases at V and 8 bases at J, leaving 6 bases unmatched. CDR3 nucleotide sequence: TGTGCCAGCTCACCAGCGGGACAGGGAAGGGAAAAACTGTTTTTT. It translates to CASSPAGQGREKLFF.

This clone was seen more than once but under ten times. V and J are TRBV28 and TRBJ1-2, with 10 bases matching TRBD1. This CDR3 region has 13 residues. Germline CDR1 is MDHEN and CDR2 is SYDVKM. The ends lost 6 bases at V and 4 bases at J; junction bases unmatched: 2. The CDR3 coding sequence is TGTGCCAGCAGGACAGGGGGCAGCTATGGCTACACCTTC. Its translation: CASRTGGSYGYTF.

CDR3 in amino acids: CASSIWREQGTGELFF. Here the CDR3 DNA reads TGTGCCAGTAGTATCTGGCGGGAGCAGGGCACCGGGGAGCTGTTTTTT. The genes are TRBV19 and TRBJ2-2; 7 bases map to TRBD2. This CDR3 contains 16 residues. Germline CDR1 reads LNHDA; CDR2 reads SQIVND (reference sequence). The J segment lost 4 bases and the V segment lost 3 bases, leaving 8 bases of the junction unmatched.

This chain uses TRBV18 with TRBJ1-1, with TRBD1 as a possible D gene (5 bases). The length of the CDR3 is 16 residues. Trimming took 1 base from V and 1 from J, leaving 13 bases between them. The V gene's germline CDR1 is KGHSH and CDR2 LQKENI. CDR3 sequence reads: CASSPLGDLGNTEAFF. The CDR3, as DNA: TGTGCCAGCTCACCACTAGGGGACTTAGGGAACACTGAAGCTTTCTTT.

The table lists this clone with a few counts. The J gene is TRBJ1-2, the V gene TRBV7-8; 7 nucleotides agree with TRBD1. This CDR3 spans 14 amino acids. V gave up 0 bases and J gave up 6 bases; unmatched junction bases: 4. The germline gives CDR1 SGHVS, CDR2 FQNEAQ. CDR3 coding DNA: TGTGCCAGCAGCTTAGCGACAGGGACCGATGGCTACACCTTC. It translates to CASSLATGTDGYTF.

This clone is a singleton in its sample. The gene calls are TRBV7-6 and TRBJ1-2; D unclear. The CDR3 is made up of 15 amino acids. The V and J ends lost 1 base and 2 bases respectively, with 11 bases between them. CDR1 and CDR2 (germline): SGHVS, FNYEAQ. CDR3 coding DNA: TGTGCCAGCAGCTTAGAGAAGGGAGCGAACTATGGCTACACCTTC. Its translation: CASSLEKGANYGYTF.

V gene TRBV2 combines with J gene TRBJ2-2; 7 positions match TRBD2. This CDR3 region has 14 residues. Germline values: CDR1 SNHLY, CDR2 FYNNEI. Trimming cost V 4 bases and J 3 bases; bases outside gene matches: 2. Written as DNA, the CDR3 is TGTGCCAGCAGTGGGCTAGCGGACACCGGGGAGCTGTTTTTT. It yields the protein CASSGLADTGELFF. The full variable domain, with the rest looked up from reference TRBV2 and TRBJ2-2, is EPEVTQTPSHQVTQMGQEVILRCVPISNHLYFYWYRQILGQKVEFLVSFYNNEISEKSEIFDDQFSVERPDGSNFTLKIRSTKLEDSAMYFCASSGLADTGELFFGEGSRLTVL.